The 26 T cell receptor beta chains reported below all come from one sample, sequenced in a study of shared clonotypes between healthy human individuals (dated by TCRdb to 2019 to 2021). Libraries were prepared through the immunoSEQ multiplex PCR assay. TCRdb limited this immuneACCESS table to in-frame rearrangements with V and J called. A share of clones is missing; checked studies link under half to unresolved V genes, and the rest is unexplained. The sample records fewer than 850,000 clones, 90% to 98% of which are singletons. The ten largest make up about 0.22% of the sample. CD8 naive samples consisted of CD45RO-negative cells that were positively selected for CCR7, yielding a CD45RA+CCR7+ population without TemRA cells. Material: naive CD8+ T cells sorted from blood. Per the publication, the cell subset or site label means: CD45RA+CCR7+. The receptors derive from a man aged 25 to 40 in good health.

This rearrangement joins TRBV9 to TRBJ2-1, with 14 bases that match TRBD2. V was pared by 6 bases and J by 10 bases, with 12 bases of the junction left unmatched. The CDR3 loop spans 16 amino acids. The germline V gene encodes CDR1 SGDLS and CDR2 YYNGEE. The CDR3 sequence: CASTQWETSGRGEQFF. The CDR3 coding sequence is TGTGCCAGCACCCAGTGGGAGACTAGCGGGAGGGGGGAGCAGTTCTTC.

This clone was recorded only once. This chain's CDR3 is CASSLVLAGGPDEQFF. CDR3 sequence (DNA): TGCGCCAGCAGCTTGGTACTAGCGGGAGGGCCTGATGAGCAGTTCTTC. The rearrangement uses TRBV5-1 and TRBJ2-1; 13 bases map to TRBD2. Germline values: CDR1 SGHRS, CDR2 YFSETQ. V shed 0 bases, J shed 8 bases, and the junction held 5 bases outside the gene matches. The length of the CDR3 is 16 residues.

The gene calls are TRBV5-1 and TRBJ1-2, with 7 bases matching TRBD1. Per the germline V gene, CDR1 is SGHRS and CDR2 is YFSETQ. This CDR3 is built from 16 residues. The junction had 13 bases not matched to a gene; V was cut back by 4 bases and J by 4 bases. The CDR3 loop is CASSPSGTANLYGYTF. In DNA, the CDR3 is TGCGCCAGCAGCCCCTCCGGGACAGCCAATCTCTATGGCTACACCTTC.

This rearrangement joins TRBV6-1 to TRBJ2-3; 9 nucleotides align to TRBD2. Germline-derived CDR1 and CDR2 are MNHNS and SASEGT. Losses at the gene ends were 1 base for V and 4 bases for J; bases not matched to a gene: 3. This CDR3 has 15 residues. The CDR3, as DNA: TGTGCCAGCAGTGAAGTAGTAGCGGGAGCAGATACGCAGTATTTT. This encodes CASSEVVAGADTQYF.

The chain recombines TRBV6-1 with TRBJ2-1; no clear D gene. The CDR3 totals 17 residues. The germline V gene has CDR1 MNHNS and CDR2 SASEGT. V was clipped by 4 bases and J by 3 bases, with 19 bases between them. DNA for the CDR3: TGTGCCAGCAGTGGGGCTCTAGGGCGAAATTTCTACAATGAGCAGTTCTTC. As protein: CASSGALGRNFYNEQFF.

In its sample, this clone was seen once. V and J are TRBV27 and TRBJ2-1; no firm D call. CDR1 and CDR2 (germline): MNHEY, SMNVEV (reference sequence). The CDR3 is 14 residues long. Trimming removed 6 bases from V and 3 bases from J, with 12 bases in between. CDR3 residues: CASRGSYYYNEQFF. The DNA for the CDR3 is TGTGCCAGCAGGGGGTCCTATTACTACAATGAGCAGTTCTTC.

The chain uses TRBV7-6 and TRBJ2-2; D might be TRBD1 (6 bases). V was trimmed by 1 base and J by 6 bases, leaving 12 bases between them. This CDR3 is 15 amino acids long. CDR1 and CDR2 (germline): SGHVS, FNYEAQ. As DNA, the CDR3 is TGTGCCAGCAGCTTAGGGGGGCTTTTCGCCGGGGAGCTGTTTTTT. Translated: CASSLGGLFAGELFF.

This chain joins TRBV10-3 and TRBJ2-5; 9 bases agree with TRBD1. The CDR3 runs 20 residues. Germline CDR1 ENHRY, CDR2 SYGVKD. V lost 3 bases and J lost 1; bases outside the gene matches: 18. The CDR3 is CAISDSTGTGKFSRQETQYF. CDR3 bases: TGTGCCATCAGTGATAGCACCGGGACAGGGAAGTTTAGCCGCCAAGAGACCCAGTACTTC.

J is TRBJ2-3 and V is TRBV5-6; 7 nucleotides agree with TRBD1. Germline loops: CDR1 SGHDT, CDR2 YYEEEE. After removal of 4 bases from V and 1 base from J, the junction contained 3 bases not matched to a gene. The CDR3 runs to 14 residues. The CDR3 region is CASSGTDRTDTQYF. The CDR3 DNA sequence: TGTGCCAGCAGCGGGACAGATCGCACAGATACGCAGTATTTT.

The chain carries TRBV6-1 and TRBJ2-1, with D possibly matching TRBD1 (5 bases). CDR3 length: 18 amino acids. With 3 bases removed from V and 4 bases from J, the gap between germline ends came to 22 bases. Germline assignment: CDR1 MNHNS and CDR2 SASEGT. CDR3: CASSDGPKPRQTYNEQFF. For the CDR3, the DNA is TGTGCCAGCAGTGATGGGCCGAAACCGAGACAGACATACAATGAGCAGTTCTTC.

This rearrangement joins TRBV10-1 to TRBJ1-1; D might be TRBD1 (5 bases). The CDR3 is 14 residues long. Trimming took off 2 bases at V and 5 bases at J, with 12 bases between the two ends. Germline lookup yields CDR1 WNHNN and CDR2 SYGVQD (reference sequence). The DNA of the CDR3 is TGCGCCAGCAGTGAGCCGGGGGTAGAAACTGAAGCTTTCTTT. This sequence encodes CASSEPGVETEAFF.

This chain joins TRBV11-2 and TRBJ2-1, with D perhaps TRBD2 (5 bases). Germline V gene data show CDR1 as SGHAT and CDR2 as FQNNGV. The V and J ends lost 3 bases and 8 bases respectively, with 14 bases between them. The CDR3 spans 14 residues. The CDR3 sequence: CASSFLDRGHEQFF. The CDR3 region has the DNA TGTGCCAGCAGCTTTTTGGACCGGGGTCATGAGCAGTTCTTC.

The V call is TRBV28, the J call TRBJ2-3; D call uncertain. Trimming removed 2 bases from V and 3 bases from J, with 9 bases in between. This CDR3 is 14 amino acids long. Per the germline V gene, CDR1 is MDHEN and CDR2 is SYDVKM. CDR3 sequence (DNA): TGTGCCAGCAGTTTAGGCACACCAACAGATACGCAGTATTTT. It translates to CASSLGTPTDTQYF.

This clone has a single count. The gene calls are TRBV15 and TRBJ2-2, with 11 positions matching TRBD2. CDR3 length: 16 amino acids. V dropped 2 bases and J dropped 5; count of bases not matched to a gene: 4. Germline-derived CDR1 and CDR2 are LNHNV and YYDKDF (reference sequence). The CDR3 here is CATSRTTSGNTGELFF. CDR3 nucleotides: TGTGCCACCAGCAGAACGACTAGCGGGAATACCGGGGAGCTGTTTTTT.

V gene TRBV4-1 combines with J gene TRBJ2-5, with TRBD1 matching over 9 bases. After removal of 2 bases from V and 2 bases from J, the junction contained 9 bases not matched to a gene. Per the germline V gene, CDR1 is MGHRA and CDR2 is YSYEKL. There are 17 residues in the CDR3. The CDR3 sequence is CASSQSSGTGLQETQYF. CDR3 sequence (DNA): TGCGCCAGCAGCCAATCAAGTGGGACAGGGCTTCAAGAGACCCAGTACTTC.

The V gene is TRBV29-1, the J gene TRBJ2-6; the match to TRBD1 covers 8 bases. Per germline, CDR1 SQVTM and CDR2 ANQGSEA. This CDR3 has 16 residues. Trimming at V came to 7 bases and at J to 3 bases, leaving 11 bases not matched to a gene. The chain's CDR3 is CSAYARTGIGANVLTF. CDR3 DNA sequence: TGCAGCGCATATGCTCGGACAGGGATTGGGGCCAACGTCCTGACTTTC. The entire variable domain, with the rest obtained from reference TRBV29-1 and TRBJ2-6, is as follows: SAVISQKPSRDICQRGTSLTIQCQVDSQVTMMFWYRQQPGQSLTLIATANQGSEATYESGFVIDKFPISRPNLTFSTLTVSNMSPEDSSIYLCSAYARTGIGANVLTFGAGSRLTVL.

V and J are TRBV27 and TRBJ1-4, with TRBD1 identical over 8 bases. The CDR3 length is 16 residues. In germline, CDR1 is MNHEY, CDR2 SMNVEV (reference sequence). The ends lost 4 bases at V and 10 bases at J; junction bases unmatched: 14. This CDR3 reads CASSSSSGTGYRKLFF. For the CDR3, the DNA is TGTGCCAGCAGTTCCTCATCCGGGACAGGCTATCGAAAACTGTTTTTT.

This CDR3 is CASSLQGFGANVLTF. CDR3 nucleotides: TGTGCCAGCAGCTTACAGGGGTTTGGGGCCAACGTCCTGACTTTC. The V call is TRBV7-6, the J call TRBJ2-6; TRBD1 might be the D (6 bases). Germline assignment: CDR1 SGHVS and CDR2 FNYEAQ. CDR3 length equals 15 residues. Trimming took 2 bases from V and 3 from J, leaving 8 bases between them.

V is TRBV7-9 and J is TRBJ1-2; D is ambiguous. The germline CDR1 and CDR2 sequences are SEHNR and FQNEAQ (reference sequence). Trimming shortened V by 1 base and J by 4 bases, and 10 bases separated the two germline ends. The CDR3 spans 14 residues. The CDR3 region has the DNA TGTGCCAGCAGCTTAGGACCGGGGAGCTATGGCTACACCTTC. Protein product: CASSLGPGSYGYTF.

The rearrangement uses TRBV7-9 and TRBJ2-3; 11 bases agree with TRBD2. With 5 bases clipped from V and 2 bases from J, the junction kept 3 bases outside the gene matches. Germline loops: CDR1 SEHNR, CDR2 FQNEAQ (reference sequence). The CDR3 sequence is 15 residues long. The CDR3 coding sequence is TGTGCCAGCAGCCCGACTAGCGGGACCACAGATACGCAGTATTTT. As protein: CASSPTSGTTDTQYF.

This chain links TRBV27 with TRBJ1-2, with a possible D match to TRBD1 (5 bases). Per the germline V gene, CDR1 is MNHEY and CDR2 is SMNVEV (reference sequence). V was shortened by 4 bases and J by 0 bases, with 12 bases between the two germline ends. The CDR3 contains 15 residues. The CDR3 sequence: CASSSSGTPNYGYTF. CDR3 DNA sequence: TGTGCCAGCAGTTCCTCAGGGACTCCTAACTATGGCTACACCTTC.

The chain joins TRBV27 to TRBJ2-7, with 10 bases identical to TRBD1. The trim removed 5 bases at V and 0 bases at J, leaving 4 bases unmatched. This CDR3 spans 15 amino acids. The germline V gene has CDR1 MNHEY and CDR2 SMNVEV (reference sequence). CDR3 sequence: CASSPGTGVSYEQYF. The CDR3 DNA sequence: TGTGCCAGCAGTCCAGGGACAGGGGTCTCCTACGAGCAGTACTTC.

The chain is built from TRBV19 and TRBJ2-3; D may be TRBD1 or TRBD2 (6 bases each). The V end was cut by 4 bases, the J end by 3 bases, with 17 bases between. This CDR3 comprises 16 residues. Germline CDR1 reads LNHDA; CDR2 reads SQIVND (reference sequence). DNA of the CDR3: TGTGCCAGTAGTACCCATAGGGGGGCGAAGACAGATACGCAGTATTTT. This gives the protein CASSTHRGAKTDTQYF.

Turning to this clone: One junction end disagrees with the germline gene, perhaps due to a read error. In the same sample, other DNA sequences code for this CDR3. CDR3 sequence: CASSLGTSSSYEQYF. The CDR3 DNA follows: TGTGCCAGCAGTTTAGGGACTAGCTCCTCCTACGAGCAGTACTTC. V is TRBV7-9 and J is TRBJ2-7; TRBD2 matches at 9 bases. Germline CDR1 and CDR2: SEHNR and FQNEAQ (reference sequence). CDR3 length: 15 amino acids.

The gene calls are TRBV9 and TRBJ1-2, with D perhaps matching TRBD1 (5 bases). CDR1 and CDR2 from the germline V gene are SGDLS and YYNGEE. This CDR3 has 14 residues. V lost 4 bases and J lost 4, with 14 bases in between. CDR3 amino acids: CASSPSGGGYGYTF. The CDR3 nucleotides are TGTGCCAGCAGCCCCAGTGGTGGGGGCTATGGCTACACCTTC.

The chain combines TRBV6-1 with TRBJ1-2, with D hard to call. V was cut by 2 bases and J by 8 bases, with 12 bases left in between. This CDR3 has 13 residues. The germline gives CDR1 MNHNS, CDR2 SASEGT. CDR3 amino acids: CASSEWTVVGYTF. In DNA form, the CDR3 reads TGTGCCAGCAGTGAATGGACCGTAGTGGGCTACACCTTC.